Sequencing of this TCR beta chain was carried out in a study of blood T cell repertoires in COVID-19. The V and J ends lost 7 bases and 0 bases, in that order; junction bases with no gene match: 7. In germline, CDR1 is SGHRS, CDR2 YFSETQ. The CDR3 has 15 amino acids. The protocol was immunoSEQ multiplex PCR, while the TCRdb copy is restricted to in-frame clones and leaves out a portion. This sample has some 200,000 clones, with 70% to 85% found just once. This sequence was found in a woman aged 40 to 49 who had recovered from COVID-19. The chain couples TRBV5-1 to TRBJ2-7; the match to TRBD1 covers 10 bases. Sequencing was done on a sample of peripheral blood. DNA for the CDR3: TGCGCCAGCTTCCGGGACAGGGGAAGCTCCTACGAGCAGTACTTC. This gives the protein CASFRDRGSSYEQYF.